Presented here are 23 T cell receptor beta chains from one specimen sequenced in a study of blood T cell repertoires in COVID-19. Clones were read by immunoSEQ multiplex PCR, and TCRdb kept only the in-frame ones, dropping some. Counted here are 35,000 to 45,000 clones, 60% to 85% occurring once; the ten biggest clones make up around a third. Source material: peripheral blood. These receptors all stem from an elderly woman with acute or convalescent COVID-19.

The V and J genes are TRBV20-1 and TRBJ2-1; D gene ambiguous. With 0 bases removed from V and 8 bases from J, the gap between germline ends came to 5 bases. From germline, CDR1 is DFQATT and CDR2 SNEGSKA (reference sequence). The CDR3 is 11 residues long. This CDR3 reads CSARDYDEQFF. The CDR3 coding sequence is TGCAGTGCTAGAGATTATGATGAGCAGTTCTTC.

The chain links TRBV11-2 to TRBJ2-7; D gene uncertain. This CDR3 contains 13 residues. The germline CDR1 and CDR2 sequences are SGHAT and FQNNGV. Trimming removed 1 base at V and 3 bases at J, with 7 bases between. This chain's CDR3 is CASSLVYGYEQYF. In DNA form, the CDR3 reads TGTGCCAGCAGCTTAGTATACGGCTACGAGCAGTACTTC. The full variable domain, with the rest looked up from reference TRBV11-2 and TRBJ2-7, is EAGVAQSPRYKIIEKRQSVAFWCNPISGHATLYWYQQILGQGPKLLIQFQNNGVVDDSQLPKDRFSAERLKGVDSTLKIQPAKLEDSAVYLCASSLVYGYEQYFGPGTRLTVT.

The V and J genes are TRBV19 and TRBJ1-2, with a weak D call TRBD1 (5 bases). V gave up 4 bases and J gave up 3 bases, with 12 bases separating them. Germline CDR1 is LNHDA and CDR2 is SQIVND (reference sequence). The CDR3 sequence is 14 residues long. CDR3 sequence (DNA): TGTGCCAGTAGTAAGCTAGGGGTCGACTATGGCTACACCTTC. It codes for CASSKLGVDYGYTF.

The J gene is TRBJ2-2, the V gene TRBV5-1; D is unresolved. CDR3 length equals 14 residues. Germline CDR1 reads SGHRS; CDR2 reads YFSETQ. Trimming stripped 5 bases from V and 6 bases from J, with 14 bases between. The CDR3 region is CASRLTGYPGELFF. The CDR3 DNA reads as TGCGCCAGCAGACTTACCGGGTACCCCGGGGAGCTGTTTTTT.

CDR3 bases: TGTGCCAGCTCACCACCGAGTAGACAGAACCAAGAGACCCAGTACTTC. Its translation: CASSPPSRQNQETQYF. This chain links TRBV18 with TRBJ2-5; D is perhaps TRBD1 (5 bases). In germline, CDR1 is KGHSH, CDR2 LQKENI. V was pared by 0 bases and J by 0 bases, with 11 bases between. The CDR3 length is 16 residues.

The J gene is TRBJ1-1, the V gene TRBV25-1; D is unresolved. Trimming left V 6 bases short and J 2 bases short, with 16 bases between. CDR1 is MGHDK, CDR2 SYGVNS, per germline. The CDR3 covers 15 residues. The CDR3 sequence is CASSLRRLGNTEAFF. The CDR3 DNA reads TGTGCCAGCAGCCTAAGACGCCTAGGCAACACTGAAGCTTTCTTT.

This rearrangement joins TRBV10-3 to TRBJ1-1, with D possibly TRBD1 on 6 matching bases. This CDR3 has 15 amino acids. Trimming took 3 bases from V and 0 from J, leaving 11 bases between them. CDR1 ENHRY and CDR2 SYGVKD come from the germline V gene. Here the CDR3 reads CAISEGAGVNTEAFF. The CDR3 nucleotides read TGTGCCATCAGTGAAGGGGCAGGGGTGAACACTGAAGCTTTCTTT.

The chain employs TRBV5-5 and TRBJ1-1, with TRBD1 matching over 11 bases. CDR1 and CDR2 from the germline V gene are SGHKS and YYEKEE (reference sequence). The CDR3 contains 14 residues. V shed 4 bases, J shed 4 bases, and the junction held 3 bases outside the gene matches. In DNA, the CDR3 is TGTGCCAGCAGCCCGGGACAGGGGGGCACTGAAGCTTTCTTT. Translating it yields CASSPGQGGTEAFF.

This chain joins TRBV19 and TRBJ2-7, with D maybe TRBD2 (6 bases). Per germline, CDR1 LNHDA and CDR2 SQIVND (reference sequence). The ends were cut back, 4 bases at V and 0 bases at J, with 16 bases in the middle. This CDR3 has 16 residues. The chain's CDR3 is CASSTGIGGRSYEQYF. Here the CDR3 DNA reads TGTGCCAGTAGTACGGGGATTGGAGGGCGCTCCTACGAGCAGTACTTC.

The V gene is TRBV11-2, the J gene TRBJ2-3, with TRBD2 identical over 9 bases. V lost 5 bases to trimming and J lost 1 base; unmatched junction nucleotides: 10. This CDR3 has 17 residues. Germline loops: CDR1 SGHAT, CDR2 FQNNGV. CDR3 protein: CASSPLSGSRGTDTQYF. The DNA for the CDR3 is TGTGCCAGCAGCCCCCTTAGCGGGAGTAGGGGCACAGATACGCAGTATTTT.

The chain joins TRBV7-2 to TRBJ1-3, with 7 bases identical to TRBD1. The CDR3 has 16 residues. V was clipped by 3 bases and J by 7 bases; unmatched bases: 12. Germline CDR1 and CDR2: SGHTA and FQGNSA. Here the CDR3 reads CASSFRRDSPGNTIYF. Here the CDR3 DNA reads TGTGCCAGCAGCTTTCGGCGGGACAGCCCCGGGAACACCATATATTTT.

The V gene is TRBV28, the J gene TRBJ1-1; no clear D. Trimming pared 6 bases from V and 6 bases from J, leaving 11 bases between. This CDR3 is built from 12 residues. The germline V gene has CDR1 MDHEN and CDR2 SYDVKM. The CDR3 protein is CASSPQRAEAFF. The DNA for the CDR3 is TGTGCCAGCAGCCCCCAGAGGGCTGAAGCTTTCTTT.

This clone came up a few times. This sequence joins TRBV7-8 and TRBJ2-3; D uncertain. Germline V gives CDR1 SGHVS, CDR2 FQNEAQ. The CDR3 runs 15 residues. Trimming left V 8 bases short and J 0 bases short, with 15 bases between. The CDR3 coding sequence is TGTGCCAGCGTACGATTGACACGTAGCACAGATACGCAGTATTTT. It encodes CASVRLTRSTDTQYF. The variable domain in full, with the rest retrieved from reference TRBV7-8 and TRBJ2-3, is GAGVSQSPRYKVAKRGQDVALRCDPISGHVSLFWYQQALGQGPEFLTYFQNEAQLDKSGLPSDRFFAERPEGSVSTLKIQRTQQEDSAVYLCASVRLTRSTDTQYFGPGTRLTVL.

This clone was counted between two and nine times. The chain uses TRBV5-1 and TRBJ1-4, with 8 bases aligning to TRBD1. Germline V gives CDR1 SGHRS, CDR2 YFSETQ. This CDR3 contains 14 residues. J gave up 4 bases and V 4 bases, and 3 bases lay outside the gene matches. The CDR3 DNA sequence: TGCGCCAGCAGCCTGGACAGGGTTAATGAAAAACTGTTTTTT. Translated: CASSLDRVNEKLFF.

The genes are TRBV9 and TRBJ1-1, with a tentative D call TRBD1 (5 bases). The V and J ends lost 0 bases and 8 bases respectively, with 8 bases between them. Looked up from germline, CDR1 is SGDLS and CDR2 is YYNGEE. The CDR3 runs 12 residues. The CDR3 loop reads CASSVVGGEAFF. CDR3 coding DNA: TGTGCCAGCAGCGTAGTGGGGGGAGAAGCTTTCTTT.

This clone was detected only a few times. This rearrangement joins TRBV7-6 to TRBJ1-2, with TRBD1 matching over 10 bases. V gave up 2 bases and J gave up 4 bases; unmatched junction bases: 13. The CDR3 is 18 residues long. Per the germline V gene, CDR1 is SGHVS and CDR2 is FNYEAQ. The CDR3 sequence: CASSLNGTSGTGVYGYTF. DNA of the CDR3: TGTGCCAGCAGCTTAAACGGGACCTCTGGGACAGGGGTCTATGGCTACACCTTC.

CDR3 nucleotide sequence: TGTGCCAGCAGCCGTCCCGGGACTAGCGGGAGAGGCAATGAGCAGTTCTTC. Encoded protein: CASSRPGTSGRGNEQFF. The chain joins TRBV5-4 to TRBJ2-1, with TRBD2 identical over 14 bases. CDR1 and CDR2 (germline): SGHNT, YYREEE (reference sequence). The CDR3 loop spans 17 amino acids. Germline trimming cut 4 bases from V and 6 bases from J; bases unmatched to any gene: 9.

The sample holds a few counts of this clone. The chain uses TRBV6-5 and TRBJ1-1; D remains unclear. Germline V CDR1 and CDR2: MNHEY, SVGAGI. V shed 0 bases and J shed 8 bases, with 7 bases lying between them. The CDR3 runs 12 residues. CDR3 protein: CASSYSRGEAFF. CDR3 DNA sequence: TGTGCCAGCAGTTACTCTCGAGGGGAAGCTTTCTTT.

The chain is built from TRBV14 and TRBJ2-7, with 7 bases fitting TRBD2. The V gene's germline CDR1 is SGHDN and CDR2 FVKESK. V shed 0 bases and J 0 bases; nucleotides not matched to a gene: 8. The CDR3 spans 17 residues. CDR3: CASSQDRLAEDSYEQYF. The CDR3 DNA follows: TGTGCCAGCAGCCAAGATAGGCTAGCGGAGGACTCCTACGAGCAGTACTTC.

The rearrangement uses TRBV11-3 and TRBJ2-7, with 7 bases matching TRBD1. The germline V gene encodes CDR1 SGHNT and CDR2 YENEEA. The CDR3 runs to 14 residues. J gave up 5 bases and V 5 bases, and 9 bases lay outside the gene matches. The CDR3 sequence: CASSLTGQINEQYF. The CDR3 DNA reads TGTGCCAGCAGCCTAACGGGACAGATAAACGAGCAGTACTTC.

The chain couples TRBV18 to TRBJ1-2; D call uncertain. Trimming cost V 2 bases and J 8 bases, with 18 bases left between them. In germline, CDR1 is KGHSH, CDR2 LQKENI. This CDR3 is 15 amino acids long. The CDR3 sequence is CASSPRREGPFGYTF. CDR3 bases: TGTGCCAGCTCACCAAGAAGGGAGGGCCCATTCGGCTACACCTTC.

This clone was seen only a few times. The chain links TRBV2 to TRBJ2-6, with a possible D match to TRBD2 (5 bases). Germline-derived CDR1 and CDR2 are SNHLY and FYNNEI. The CDR3 sequence is 15 residues long. Trimming took off 7 bases at V and 10 bases at J, with 20 bases between the two ends. CDR3 sequence reads: CASNFPGVGSNVLTF. The DNA for the CDR3 is TGTGCCAGCAACTTTCCCGGGGTCGGGTCAAACGTCCTGACTTTC.

This clone was seen a few times. This CDR3 is also generated by other DNA sequences in the sample. The rearrangement joins TRBV4-1 to TRBJ1-1; 7 bases match TRBD1. Losses at the gene ends were 0 bases for V and 1 base for J; bases not matched to a gene: 5. Germline loops: CDR1 MGHRA, CDR2 YSYEKL. The length of the CDR3 is 16 residues. The CDR3: CASSQDRDSRNTEAFF. DNA of the CDR3: TGCGCCAGCAGCCAAGATAGGGACAGCAGGAACACTGAAGCTTTCTTT.